This T cell receptor (beta chain) was recorded in a study of hypomethylating agent response in myelodysplastic syndrome. Turning to the study itself: Response meant complete response or hematologic improvement; all other patients were non-responders.

Sequencing used immunoSEQ multiplex PCR; TCRdb keeps in-frame clones, though not all of them. The profile shows about 5,900 clones, 87% of them singletons. The CDR3 covers 16 residues. V lost 3 bases, J lost 6 bases, and 8 bases stayed unmatched. Per the germline V gene, CDR1 is SGHAT and CDR2 is FQNNGV. The specimen was bone marrow, collected before or after starting hypomethylating agent treatment for myelodysplastic syndrome (not recorded which). The genes are TRBV11-2 and TRBJ2-3, with 11 bases lining up with TRBD1. This TCR derives from a human donor with myelodysplastic syndrome. Here the CDR3 DNA reads TGTGCCAGCAGCTTGGGTCCGGGACAGGGGGTCGATACGCAGTATTTT. Translated, it gives CASSLGPGQGVDTQYF.